This T cell receptor (beta chain) came from a study of control samples from healthy donors and cancer patients. The table came from immunoSEQ multiplex PCR; TCRdb's copy has only in-frame clones and leaves some out. Of about 120,000 clones in the sample, about nine tenths were seen once. V lost 6 bases to trimming and J lost 0 bases, with 9 bases between them. There are 14 residues in the CDR3. Per the germline V gene, CDR1 is ENHRY and CDR2 is SYGVKD. Sequenced material: blood. This receptor was obtained from a middle-aged man in good health. This rearrangement joins TRBV10-3 to TRBJ2-1; D may match TRBD1 or TRBD2 (6 bases each). The CDR3 sequence is CAIREGGSYNEQFF. As DNA, the CDR3 is TGTGCCATCAGGGAGGGGGGCTCCTACAATGAGCAGTTCTTC.